This T cell receptor (beta chain) was retrieved from a study of beta chain features in type 1 diabetes. General observations from the study: The study found moderately but significantly shorter TCRB CDR3s in all four CD4+ subsets of Type 1 diabetes patients. Junctions at VDJ sites from type 1 diabetes patients had fewer insertions and more deletions.

TCRB transcripts that were expressed got sequenced, as all of the isolated RNA had been reverse transcribed. Measured with immunoSEQ multiplex PCR; TCRdb has only the in-frame clones, and not every one. The repertoire holds about 740,000 clones, with over 10% as singletons. V was cut by 5 bases and J by 0 bases, with 11 bases left in between. CDR3 length: 14 amino acids. CDR1 SGHAT and CDR2 FQNNGV come from the germline V gene. This clone was counted once. Its antigen is unknown. The V call is TRBV11-2, the J call TRBJ2-7, with D possibly matching TRBD1 (6 bases). This clonotype originated in a young man with type 1 diabetes. The sequenced sample consisted of naive CD4+ T cells from blood. The CDR3 DNA reads as TGTGCCAGCAGCCGGGACACCCACTCCTACGAGCAGTACTTC. Encoded protein: CASSRDTHSYEQYF.